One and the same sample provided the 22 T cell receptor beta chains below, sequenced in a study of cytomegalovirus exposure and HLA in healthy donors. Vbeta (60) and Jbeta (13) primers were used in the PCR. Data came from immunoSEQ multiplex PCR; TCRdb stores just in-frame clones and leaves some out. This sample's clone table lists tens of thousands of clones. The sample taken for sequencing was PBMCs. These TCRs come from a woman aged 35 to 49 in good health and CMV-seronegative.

CDR3 sequence: CASSLASGSYHNEQFF. CDR3 bases: TGTGCCAGCAGTTTAGCCAGCGGGAGCTACCACAATGAGCAGTTCTTC. V and J are TRBV27 and TRBJ2-1; 8 nucleotides line up with TRBD2. The junction had 8 bases not matched to a gene; V was cut back by 2 bases and J by 5 bases. The CDR3 consists of 16 residues. CDR1 is MNHEY and CDR2 is SMNVEV in the germline V gene (reference sequence).

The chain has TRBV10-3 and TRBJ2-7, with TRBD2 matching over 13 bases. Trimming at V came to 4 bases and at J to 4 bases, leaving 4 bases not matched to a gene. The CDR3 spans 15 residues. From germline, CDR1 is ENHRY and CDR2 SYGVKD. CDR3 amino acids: CAISGTSGSYYEQYF. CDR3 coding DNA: TGTGCCATCAGTGGGACTAGCGGGAGTTATTACGAGCAGTACTTC.

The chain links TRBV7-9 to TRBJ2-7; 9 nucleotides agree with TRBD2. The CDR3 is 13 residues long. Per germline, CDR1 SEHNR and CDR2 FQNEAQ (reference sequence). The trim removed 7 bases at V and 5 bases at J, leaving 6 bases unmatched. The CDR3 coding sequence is TGTGCCAGCATCCAAGCGGGAGGCCACGAGCAGTACTTC. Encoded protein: CASIQAGGHEQYF.

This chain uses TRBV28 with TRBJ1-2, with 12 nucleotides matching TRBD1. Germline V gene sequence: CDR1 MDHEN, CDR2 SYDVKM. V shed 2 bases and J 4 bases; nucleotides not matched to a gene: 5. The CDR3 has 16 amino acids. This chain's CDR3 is CASSLDLGQGAYGYTF. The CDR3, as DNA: TGTGCCAGCAGTTTAGACCTGGGACAGGGGGCCTATGGCTACACCTTC.

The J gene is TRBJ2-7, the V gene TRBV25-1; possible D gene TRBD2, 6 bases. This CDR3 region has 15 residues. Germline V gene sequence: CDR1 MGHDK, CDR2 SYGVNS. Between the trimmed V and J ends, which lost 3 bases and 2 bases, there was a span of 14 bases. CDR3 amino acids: CASSDPAGGAYEQYF. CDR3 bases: TGTGCCAGCAGTGACCCCGCCGGGGGAGCCTACGAGCAGTACTTC.

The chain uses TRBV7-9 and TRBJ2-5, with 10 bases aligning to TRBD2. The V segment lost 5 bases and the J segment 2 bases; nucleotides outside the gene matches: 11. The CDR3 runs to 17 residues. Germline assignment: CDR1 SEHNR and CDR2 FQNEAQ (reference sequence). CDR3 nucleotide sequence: TGTGCCAGCAGCCCCAGCGGGAGGGCCCTGGGTCAAGAGACCCAGTACTTC. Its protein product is CASSPSGRALGQETQYF. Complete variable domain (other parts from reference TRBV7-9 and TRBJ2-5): DTGVSQNPRHKITKRGQNVTFRCDPISEHNRLYWYRQTLGQGPEFLTYFQNEAQLEKSRLLSDRFSAERPKGSFSTLEIQRTEQGDSAMYLCASSPSGRALGQETQYFGPGTRLLVL.

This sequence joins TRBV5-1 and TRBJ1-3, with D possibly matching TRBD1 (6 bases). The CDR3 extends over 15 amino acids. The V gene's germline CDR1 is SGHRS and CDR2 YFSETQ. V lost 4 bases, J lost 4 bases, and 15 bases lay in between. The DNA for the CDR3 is TGCGCCAGCAGCCCCGAGGGGGATCGGGGAAACACCATATATTTT. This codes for CASSPEGDRGNTIYF. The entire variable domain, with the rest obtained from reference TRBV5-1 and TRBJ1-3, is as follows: KAGVTQTPRYLIKTRGQQVTLSCSPISGHRSVSWYQQTPGQGLQFLFEYFSETQRNKGNFPGRFSGRQFSNSRSEMNVSTLELGDSALYLCASSPEGDRGNTIYFGEGSWLTVV.

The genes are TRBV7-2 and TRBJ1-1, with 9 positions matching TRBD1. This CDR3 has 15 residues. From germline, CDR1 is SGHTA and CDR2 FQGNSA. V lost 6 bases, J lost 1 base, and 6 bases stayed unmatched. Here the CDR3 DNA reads TGTGCCAGCAGACCCCCGACAGGGGGGAACACTGAAGCTTTCTTT. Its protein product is CASRPPTGGNTEAFF.

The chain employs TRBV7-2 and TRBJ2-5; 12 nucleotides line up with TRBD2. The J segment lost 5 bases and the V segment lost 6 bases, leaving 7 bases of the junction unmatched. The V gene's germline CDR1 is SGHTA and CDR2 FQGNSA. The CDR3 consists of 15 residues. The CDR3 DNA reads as TGTGCCAGCAGTTTGACTAGCGGGAGTGGGGAGACCCAGTACTTC. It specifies CASSLTSGSGETQYF.

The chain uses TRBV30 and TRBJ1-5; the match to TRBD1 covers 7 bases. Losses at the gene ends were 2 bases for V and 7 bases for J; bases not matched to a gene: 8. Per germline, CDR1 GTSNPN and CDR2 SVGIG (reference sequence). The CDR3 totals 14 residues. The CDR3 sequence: CAWSRTGPHQPQHF. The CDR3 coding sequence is TGTGCCTGGAGTAGGACAGGACCCCACCAGCCCCAGCATTTT.

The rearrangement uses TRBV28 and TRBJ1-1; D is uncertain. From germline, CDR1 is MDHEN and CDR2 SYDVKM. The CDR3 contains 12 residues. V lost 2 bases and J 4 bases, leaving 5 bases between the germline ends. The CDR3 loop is CASSLQITEAFF. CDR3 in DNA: TGTGCCAGCAGTTTACAGATCACTGAAGCTTTCTTT.

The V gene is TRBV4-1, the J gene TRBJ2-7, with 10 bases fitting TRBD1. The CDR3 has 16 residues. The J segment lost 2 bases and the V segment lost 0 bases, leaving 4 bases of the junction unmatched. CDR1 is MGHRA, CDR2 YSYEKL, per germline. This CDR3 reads CASSQEIGQGAYEQYF. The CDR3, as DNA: TGCGCCAGCAGCCAAGAGATTGGACAGGGGGCCTACGAGCAGTACTTC.

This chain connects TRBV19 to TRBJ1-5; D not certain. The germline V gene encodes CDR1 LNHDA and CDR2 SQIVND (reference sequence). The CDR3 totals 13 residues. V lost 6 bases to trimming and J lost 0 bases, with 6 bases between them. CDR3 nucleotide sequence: TGTGCCAGTAGGTGGAGTAGCAATCAGCCCCAGCATTTT. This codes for CASRWSSNQPQHF.

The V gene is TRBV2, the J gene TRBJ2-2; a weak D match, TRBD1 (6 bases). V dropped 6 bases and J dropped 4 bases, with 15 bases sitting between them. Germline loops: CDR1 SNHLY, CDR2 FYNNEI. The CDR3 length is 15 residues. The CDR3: CASRLQGWGTGELFF. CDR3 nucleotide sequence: TGTGCCAGCAGATTACAGGGCTGGGGCACCGGGGAGCTGTTTTTT. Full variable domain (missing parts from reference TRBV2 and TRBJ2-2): EPEVTQTPSHQVTQMGQEVILRCVPISNHLYFYWYRQILGQKVEFLVSFYNNEISEKSEIFDDQFSVERPDGSNFTLKIRSTKLEDSAMYFCASRLQGWGTGELFFGEGSRLTVL.

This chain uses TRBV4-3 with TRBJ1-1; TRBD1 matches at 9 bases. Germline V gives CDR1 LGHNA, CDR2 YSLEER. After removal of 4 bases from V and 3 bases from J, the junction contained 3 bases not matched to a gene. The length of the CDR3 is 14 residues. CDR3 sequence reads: CASSRDRVDTEAFF. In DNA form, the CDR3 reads TGCGCCAGCAGCCGGGACAGGGTCGACACTGAAGCTTTCTTT.

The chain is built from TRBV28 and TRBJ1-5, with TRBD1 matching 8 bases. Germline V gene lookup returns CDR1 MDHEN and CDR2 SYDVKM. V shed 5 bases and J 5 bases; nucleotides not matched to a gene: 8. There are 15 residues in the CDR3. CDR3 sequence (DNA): TGTGCCAGCAGTCCTCGGACAGGGTCCGATCAGCCCCAGCATTTT. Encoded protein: CASSPRTGSDQPQHF.

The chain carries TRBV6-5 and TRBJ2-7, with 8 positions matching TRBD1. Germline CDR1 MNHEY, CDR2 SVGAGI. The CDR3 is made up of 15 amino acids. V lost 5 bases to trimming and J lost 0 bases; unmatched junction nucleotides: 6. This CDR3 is CASSTTGGSSYEQYF. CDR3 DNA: TGTGCCAGCAGTACCACAGGGGGTAGCTCCTACGAGCAGTACTTC.

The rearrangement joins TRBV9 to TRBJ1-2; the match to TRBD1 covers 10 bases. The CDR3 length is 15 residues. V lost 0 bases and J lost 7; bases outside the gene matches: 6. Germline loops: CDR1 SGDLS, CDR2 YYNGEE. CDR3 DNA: TGTGCCAGCAGCGTAGTGGACAGGGGGGCTGGTGGCTACACCTTC. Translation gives CASSVVDRGAGGYTF.

CDR3: CASSLNSPGDQPQHF. Written as DNA, the CDR3 is TGCGCCAGCAGCTTGAACAGCCCAGGGGATCAGCCCCAGCATTTT. The chain links TRBV5-1 to TRBJ1-5, with D tentatively TRBD1 (6 bases). CDR3 length equals 15 residues. Germline lookup yields CDR1 SGHRS and CDR2 YFSETQ. The V gene lost 1 base and the J gene lost 5 bases, with 13 bases spanning the gap.

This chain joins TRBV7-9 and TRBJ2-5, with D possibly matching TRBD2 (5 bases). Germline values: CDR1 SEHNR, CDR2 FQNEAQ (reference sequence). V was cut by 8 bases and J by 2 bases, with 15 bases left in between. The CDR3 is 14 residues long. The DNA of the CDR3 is TGTGCCAGCGGGCGCGGAGGTGGGCAAGAGACCCAGTACTTC. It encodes CASGRGGGQETQYF.

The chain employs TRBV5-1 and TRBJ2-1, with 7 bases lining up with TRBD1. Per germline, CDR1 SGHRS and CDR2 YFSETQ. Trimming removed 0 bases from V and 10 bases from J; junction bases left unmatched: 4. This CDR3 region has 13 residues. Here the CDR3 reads CASSLGGGGEQFF. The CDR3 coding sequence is TGCGCCAGCAGCTTGGGAGGGGGCGGAGAGCAGTTCTTC.

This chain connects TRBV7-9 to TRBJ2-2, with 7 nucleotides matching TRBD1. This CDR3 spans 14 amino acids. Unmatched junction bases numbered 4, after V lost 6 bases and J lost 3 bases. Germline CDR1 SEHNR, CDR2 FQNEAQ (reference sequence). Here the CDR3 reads CASSSQGDTGELFF. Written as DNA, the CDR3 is TGTGCCAGCAGTAGTCAGGGGGACACCGGGGAGCTGTTTTTT.